This is a list of T cell receptor beta chains from one sample in a study of blood T cell repertoires in COVID-19. Libraries were prepared by immunoSEQ multiplex PCR; TCRdb keeps only in-frame clonotypes and omits some of them. The sample has 350,000 to 550,000 clones; 70% to 90% are singletons. Sample: PBMCs or T cells enriched from blood (not recorded which). The receptors originated from a woman in her late teens or twenties with acute COVID-19. Each CDR3 is given with its conserved first and last residue. D genes are given only for firm matches. Clone size is stated in some rows and not others, as once, few, many or a class when expanded.

. | TRBJ1-5 | TRBV6-5 | . | CASSYGPGQPQHF | TGTGCCAGCAGTTACGGACCGGGACAGCCCCAGCATTTT
. | TRBJ2-7 | TRBV5-6 | . | CASSFTGGTYEQYF | TGTGCCAGCAGCTTTACCGGGGGAACCTACGAGCAGTACTTC
few | TRBJ1-5 | TRBV28 | . | CASTTTGSVNQPQHF | TGTGCCAGCACCACCACCGGGAGTGTAAATCAGCCCCAGCATTTT
. | TRBJ2-3 | TRBV9 | TRBD1 | CASSKAGQGEGTDTQYF | TGTGCCAGCAGCAAAGCGGGACAGGGGGAAGGCACAGATACGCAGTATTTT
. | TRBJ2-3 | TRBV2 | . | CASSVGDTQYF | TGTGCCAGCAGTGTGGGCGATACGCAGTATTTT
. | TRBJ2-1 | TRBV7-6 | TRBD1 | CASSLSIGQGGAEQFF | TGTGCCAGCAGCTTAAGCATAGGACAGGGCGGCGCTGAGCAGTTCTTC
. | TRBJ2-3 | TRBV25-1 | . | CASSEDAGEGGTDTQYF | TGTGCCAGCAGTGAAGATGCAGGGGAGGGAGGCACAGATACGCAGTATTTT
. | TRBJ1-1 | TRBV2 | TRBD1 | CASSDQGAGTEAFF | TGTGCCAGCAGTGATCAGGGGGCCGGCACTGAAGCTTTCTTT
. | TRBJ2-1 | TRBV10-3 | . | CAISESSSSHNEQFF | TGTGCCATCAGTGAGTCGAGTTCGTCCCACAATGAGCAGTTCTTC
. | TRBJ1-2 | TRBV3-1/TRBV3-2 | . | CASSPPLAYGYTF | TGTGCCAGCAGCCCCCCGCTAGCCTATGGCTACACCTTC
. | TRBJ2-7 | TRBV5-6 | TRBD1 | CASSLGTGAYEQYF | TGTGCCAGCAGCTTGGGGACAGGGGCCTACGAGCAGTACTTC
. | TRBJ1-5 | TRBV29-1 | . | CSVGGQGNQPQHF | TGCAGCGTTGGGGGGCAGGGGAATCAGCCCCAGCATTTT
. | TRBJ2-3 | TRBV11-2 | . | CASMGLLSTDTQYF | TGTGCCAGCATGGGGCTTCTCAGCACAGATACGCAGTATTTT
. | TRBJ2-2 | TRBV6-2/TRBV6-3 | . | CASSKDIPGELFF | TGTGCCAGCAGTAAGGACATTCCCGGGGAGCTGTTTTTT
. | TRBJ2-3 | TRBV6-5 | TRBD2 | CASSSISGGTTDTQYF | TGTGCCAGCAGTTCTATTAGCGGGGGGACCACAGATACGCAGTATTTT
few | TRBJ1-1 | TRBV2 | . | CASSRSGLRTEAFF | TGTGCCAGCAGTAGGTCCGGACTCCGGACTGAAGCTTTCTTT
few | TRBJ2-7 | TRBV5-1 | . | CASSFEGEEQYF | TGCGCCAGCAGCTTTGAAGGAGAAGAGCAGTACTTC
. | TRBJ1-3 | TRBV5-1 | . | CASSFYGQGNTNTIYF | TGCGCCAGCAGCTTTTATGGGCAGGGTAATACAAACACCATATATTTT
. | TRBJ1-4 | TRBV6-2/TRBV6-3 | . | CASSYDSSGAEKLFF | TGTGCCAGCAGTTACGATTCCTCAGGGGCGGAAAAACTGTTTTTT
. | TRBJ2-7 | TRBV7-9 | . | CASTPGDNHPEQYF | TGTGCCAGCACCCCAGGTGATAACCACCCCGAGCAGTACTTC
. | TRBJ1-2 | TRBV10-3 | TRBD1 | CAIKAGGEANYGYTF | TGTGCCATCAAGGCAGGGGGCGAAGCTAACTATGGCTACACCTTC
. | TRBJ1-5 | TRBV6-5 | . | CASSYRQDRGNQPQHF | TGTGCCAGCAGTTATCGGCAGGACAGAGGGAATCAGCCCCAGCATTTT
. | TRBJ1-6 | TRBV5-1 | . | CASSLATRPGNSPLHF | TGCGCCAGCAGCTTGGCCACTAGGCCAGGAAATTCACCCCTCCACTTT
few | TRBJ1-1 | TRBV7-3 | TRBD1 | CASSPDRTEAFF | TGTGCCAGCAGCCCGGACAGGACTGAAGCTTTCTTT
. | TRBJ1-2 | TRBV6-1 | TRBD1 | CASSGPGTGASYGYTF | TGTGCCAGCAGTGGACCCGGGACAGGGGCCTCCTATGGCTACACCTTC
. | TRBJ2-3 | TRBV10-2 | TRBD2 | CASLAGDTQYF | TGCGCCAGTTTAGCGGGAGATACGCAGTATTTT
. | TRBJ2-1 | TRBV24-1 | . | CATSETYNEQFF | TGTGCCACCAGTGAGACTTACAATGAGCAGTTCTTC
. | TRBJ2-5 | TRBV24-1 | TRBD1 | CATSDFGQGAGETQYF | TGTGCCACCAGTGATTTTGGCCAGGGGGCCGGAGAGACCCAGTACTTC
. | TRBJ1-2 | TRBV25-1 | . | CASSEGGIFWGYTF | TGTGCCAGCAGTGAAGGTGGCATCTTCTGGGGCTACACCTTC
. | TRBJ1-2 | TRBV27 | TRBD1 | CASSPRGRGDYGYTF | TGTGCCAGCAGTCCTCGAGGCAGGGGGGACTATGGCTACACCTTC
. | TRBJ2-7 | TRBV7-2 | . | CASSLALSVYSYEQYF | TGTGCCAGCAGCTTAGCGCTGAGCGTCTACTCCTACGAGCAGTACTTC
. | TRBJ2-3 | TRBV30 | . | CAVNAGAPTDTQYF | TGTGCCGTGAATGCGGGGGCACCCACAGATACGCAGTATTTT
. | TRBJ2-5 | TRBV11-2 | . | CASSQKGDGGQKRETQYF | TGTGCCAGCAGCCAGAAGGGGGACGGGGGACAGAAGCGAGAGACCCAGTACTTC
. | TRBJ1-1 | TRBV9 | . | CASSVVQVDTEAFF | TGTGCCAGCAGCGTAGTACAGGTTGACACTGAAGCTTTCTTT
. | TRBJ1-1 | TRBV10-1 | . | CASSVGEWGNTEAFF | TGCGCCAGCAGTGTCGGGGAGTGGGGAAACACTGAAGCTTTCTTT
. | TRBJ2-5 | TRBV12-3/TRBV12-4 | . | CASAPSGETQYF | TGTGCCAGCGCTCCCTCCGGAGAGACCCAGTACTTC
few | TRBJ1-3 | TRBV5-8 | . | CASSFNGRSSNTIYF | TGTGCCAGCAGCTTTAACGGTCGGTCATCAAACACCATATATTTT
. | TRBJ2-5 | TRBV19 | TRBD1 | CASNRQGMETQYF | TGTGCCAGTAACAGACAGGGTATGGAGACCCAGTACTTC
. | TRBJ2-3 | TRBV5-1 | TRBD2 | CASSLQGGGSTDTQYF | TGCGCCAGCAGCCTGCAAGGCGGGGGAAGCACAGATACGCAGTATTTT
. | TRBJ2-2 | TRBV21-1 | . | CASSMGLLNTGELFF | TGTGCCAGCAGCATGGGACTTTTAAACACCGGGGAGCTGTTTTTT
. | TRBJ2-7 | TRBV25-1 | TRBD1 | CASSELTGVYEQYF | TGTGCCAGCAGTGAATTAACAGGGGTCTACGAGCAGTACTTC
. | TRBJ2-2 | TRBV6-5 | . | CASSFGQRTNTGELFF | TGTGCCAGCAGTTTCGGACAAAGGACGAACACCGGGGAGCTGTTTTTT